The T cell receptor beta chain under discussion was sequenced for a study of CD8+CD57+ T cells in acquired aplastic anemia. Study overall: DNA per sorted CD4+ or CD8+ sample ranged roughly 0.19 to 30 ug, averaging around 3 ug.

In this sample, this clonotype turned up many times. Its specificity is not known. J gave up 1 base and V 5 bases, and 7 bases lay outside the gene matches. CDR3 length: 15 residues. Germline loops: CDR1 SGHRS, CDR2 YFSETQ. Study-level findings and limits: Any difference that existed in CD8+ Simpson's diversity between patients and controls was not significant.

Sequencing was done on patients that had shown CD8+CD57+ cell expansion by flow cytometry. Genomic DNA provided the template from which TCR beta VDJ and CDR3 profiles were obtained. TCRdb re-called the reads with MiXCR, one entry per CDR3 protein. The table includes around 160,000 distinct CDR3 sequences, 40% to 55% detected once. Sequenced material: sorted CD4+, CD8+, or CD8+CD57+ T cells (not recorded which) from PBMCs. V gene TRBV5-1 combines with J gene TRBJ2-5; 8 bases line up with TRBD2. The sequence came from a human donor with aplastic anemia. The CDR3 DNA follows: TGCGCCAGCAGAAAGGGACTAGGGGGCCAAGAGACCCAGTACTTC. Translating it yields CASRKGLGGQETQYF.